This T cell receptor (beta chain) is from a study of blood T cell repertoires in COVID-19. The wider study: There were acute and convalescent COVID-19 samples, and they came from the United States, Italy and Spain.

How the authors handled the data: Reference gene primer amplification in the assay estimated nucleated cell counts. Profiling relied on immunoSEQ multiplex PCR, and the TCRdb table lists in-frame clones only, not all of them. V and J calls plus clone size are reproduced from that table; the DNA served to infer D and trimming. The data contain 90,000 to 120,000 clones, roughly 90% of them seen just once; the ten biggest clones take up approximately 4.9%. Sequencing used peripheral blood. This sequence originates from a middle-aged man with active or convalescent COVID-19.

Here the CDR3 DNA reads TGCAGCGGATCGTCCAGTGGGAACACTGAAGCTTTCTTT. Its protein is CSGSSSGNTEAFF. This rearrangement joins TRBV29-1 to TRBJ1-1; D remains ambiguous. CDR1 SQVTM and CDR2 ANQGSEA come from the germline V gene. V lost 7 bases to trimming and J lost 1 base, with 13 bases between them. The CDR3 consists of 13 residues.